This T cell receptor (beta chain) derives from a study of blood T cell repertoires in COVID-19. The table came from immunoSEQ multiplex PCR; TCRdb's copy has only in-frame clones and leaves some out. In the table there are 200,000 to 250,000 clones, less than 85% of which are singletons. The CDR3 consists of 14 residues. Germline V CDR1 and CDR2: SGHRS, YFSETQ. V lost 5 bases and J lost 2, with 10 bases in between. The V call is TRBV5-1, the J call TRBJ1-4; perhaps TRBD1 as D (5 bases). Specimen: PBMCs or T cells enriched from blood (not recorded which). The clonotype was recovered from a man aged 55-75 years who had recovered from COVID-19. CDR3 DNA sequence: TGCGCCAGCAGTTTAGACAGTACTAATGAAAAACTGTTTTTT. This gives the protein CASSLDSTNEKLFF.